This entry describes one T cell receptor beta chain. Trimming cost V 6 bases and J 1 base, with 11 bases left between them. Germline-derived CDR1 and CDR2 are LNHDA and SQIVND (reference sequence). The CDR3 loop spans 14 amino acids. This sample is drawn from a study of blood T cell repertoires in COVID-19. Study overall: COVID-19 samples from acute and convalescent phases originated in the United States, Italy and Spain. Sources were T cells, B-cell-depleted T cells, or PBMCs; the material itself was cDNA or gDNA.

Original processing methods: Nucleated cell number was recorded as an estimate derived from reference gene primer amplification. Sequencing used immunoSEQ multiplex PCR; TCRdb keeps in-frame clones, though not all of them. The D gene and trimming were derived from the DNA, and the V and J assignments and clone size from that table. The sample comprises 110,000 to 150,000 clones, about 77% of which are singletons, and around 4% rests with the top ten. The sequence came from a man in his 60s with acute or convalescent COVID-19. The sequenced sample consisted of peripheral blood. The rearrangement joins TRBV19 to TRBJ2-3, with D unresolved. CDR3: CASSDRRGTDTQYF. Written as DNA, the CDR3 is TGTGCCAGTAGCGACCGACGGGGCACAGATACGCAGTATTTT.